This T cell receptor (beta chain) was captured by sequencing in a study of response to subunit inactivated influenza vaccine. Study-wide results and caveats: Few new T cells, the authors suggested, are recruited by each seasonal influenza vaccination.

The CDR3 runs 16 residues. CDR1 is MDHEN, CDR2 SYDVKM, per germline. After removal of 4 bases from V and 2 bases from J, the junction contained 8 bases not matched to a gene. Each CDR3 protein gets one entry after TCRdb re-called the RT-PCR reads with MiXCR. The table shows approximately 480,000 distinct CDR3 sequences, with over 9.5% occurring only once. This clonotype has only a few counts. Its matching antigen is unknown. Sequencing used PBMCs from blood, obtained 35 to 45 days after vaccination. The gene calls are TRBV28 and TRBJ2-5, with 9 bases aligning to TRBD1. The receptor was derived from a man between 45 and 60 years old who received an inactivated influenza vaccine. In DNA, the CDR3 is TGTGCCAGCAGTTCTCCCCCGGGACAGGGACAAGAGACCCAGTACTTC. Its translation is CASSSPPGQGQETQYF.